Sequencing of this T cell receptor beta chain was carried out in a study of shared clonotypes between healthy human individuals. Data came from immunoSEQ multiplex PCR; TCRdb stores just in-frame clones and leaves some out. In the table there are more than 2 million clones, 80% to 95% of which are singletons. Deletions cut 7 bases from V and 3 bases from J, with 16 bases between. From germline, CDR1 is MNHEY and CDR2 SVGAGI. CDR3 length: 14 amino acids. Naive CD8 cells comprised CD45RO-negative, CCR7-positively selected cells, excluding terminally differentiated effector memory CD45RA+ cells. Material for sequencing was naive CD8+ T cells from PBMCs. The receptor comes from a man between 18 and 35 years old in good health. Some clones in this sample may be carry-over from other donors' samples. The V call is TRBV6-5, the J call TRBJ2-7; TRBD2 might be the D (6 bases). The CDR3 region has the DNA TGTGCCAGCAACAAACGGGGGAGTAGCTACGAGCAGTACTTC. Amino acid sequence: CASNKRGSSYEQYF.